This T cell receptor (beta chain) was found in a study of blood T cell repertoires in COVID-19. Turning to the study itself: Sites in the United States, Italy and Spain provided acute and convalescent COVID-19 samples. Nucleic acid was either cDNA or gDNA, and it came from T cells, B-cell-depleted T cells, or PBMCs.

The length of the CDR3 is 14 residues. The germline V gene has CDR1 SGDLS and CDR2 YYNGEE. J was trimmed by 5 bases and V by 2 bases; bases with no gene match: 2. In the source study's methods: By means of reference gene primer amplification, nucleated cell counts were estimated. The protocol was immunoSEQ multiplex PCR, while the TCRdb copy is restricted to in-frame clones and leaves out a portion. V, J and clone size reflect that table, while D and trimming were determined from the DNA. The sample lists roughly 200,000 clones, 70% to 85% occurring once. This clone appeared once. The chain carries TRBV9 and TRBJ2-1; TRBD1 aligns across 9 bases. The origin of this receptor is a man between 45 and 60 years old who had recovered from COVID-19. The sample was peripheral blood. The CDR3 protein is CASSVGQGNNEQFF. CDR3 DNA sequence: TGTGCCAGCAGCGTGGGACAGGGAAACAATGAGCAGTTCTTC.